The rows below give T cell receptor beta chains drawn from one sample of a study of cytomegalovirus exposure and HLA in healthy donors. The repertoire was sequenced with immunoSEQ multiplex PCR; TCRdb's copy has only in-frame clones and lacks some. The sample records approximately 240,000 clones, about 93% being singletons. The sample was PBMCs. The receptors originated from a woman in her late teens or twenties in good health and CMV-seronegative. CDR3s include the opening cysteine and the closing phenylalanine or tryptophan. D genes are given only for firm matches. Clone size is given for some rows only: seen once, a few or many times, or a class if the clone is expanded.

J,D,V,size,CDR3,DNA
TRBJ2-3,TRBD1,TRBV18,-,CASSGRDRGHTDTQYF,TGTGCCAGCTCAGGCCGGGACAGGGGGCACACAGATACGCAGTATTTT
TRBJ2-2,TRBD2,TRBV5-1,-,CASSLKSGSNTGELFF,TGCGCCAGCAGCTTGAAAAGCGGGAGTAACACCGGGGAGCTGTTTTTT
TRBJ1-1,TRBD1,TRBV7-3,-,CASSLQGERGAFF,TGTGCCAGCAGCTTACAGGGGGAAAGAGGAGCTTTCTTT
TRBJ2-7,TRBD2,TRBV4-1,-,CASSQDTSGRLYEQYF,TGCGCCAGCAGCCAAGATACTAGCGGAAGACTCTACGAGCAGTACTTC
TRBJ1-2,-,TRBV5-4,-,CASSLVSGYGYTF,TGTGCCAGCAGCTTGGTGTCGGGCTATGGCTACACCTTC
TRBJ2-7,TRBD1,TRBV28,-,CASSSNRDRAYEQYF,TGTGCCAGCAGTTCTAACCGGGACAGGGCCTACGAGCAGTACTTC
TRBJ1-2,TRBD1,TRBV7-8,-,CASSLLGGGNGYTF,TGTGCCAGCAGCTTATTAGGGGGCGGGAATGGCTACACCTTC
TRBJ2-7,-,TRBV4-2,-,CASSQVAVVGGYTYEQYF,TGTGCCAGCAGCCAAGTCGCAGTGGTGGGAGGATACACCTACGAGCAGTACTTC
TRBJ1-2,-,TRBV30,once,CAWRQVGYTF,TGTGCCTGGAGACAGGTTGGCTACACCTTC
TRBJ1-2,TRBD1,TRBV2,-,CASSDAYGQGAGGYTF,TGTGCCAGCAGTGACGCGTACGGACAGGGGGCTGGTGGCTACACCTTC
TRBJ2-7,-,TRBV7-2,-,CASSLGGGHEQYF,TGTGCCAGCAGCCTAGGGGGGGGCCACGAGCAGTACTTC